This T cell receptor beta chain was retrieved from a study of T cells in Graves' hyperthyroidism and ophthalmopathy. Amplification targeted TCR beta CDR3 regions from RNA transcripts. With the HTBI primer set, the TCR CDR3 went through a first round of RT-PCR. TCRdb independently ran MiXCR on the multiplex PCR reads; one entry per CDR3 protein. The sample lists 550,000 to 650,000 distinct CDR3 sequences, approximately 14% occurring once. Points from the study as a whole: The model predicted ophthalmopathy a median around six months before onset.

This clonotype occurred a few times. Antigen: not known. The sequenced sample was blood. This clonotype was obtained from a woman in her twenties or thirties with Graves' hyperthyroidism that later progressed to Graves' ophthalmopathy.

The CDR3 DNA reads as TGTGCCAGCAGTTATCGGGAAGCTATCATTTCACCCCTCCACTTT. It specifies CASSYREAIISPLHF. This rearrangement joins TRBV6-2 or TRBV6-3 to TRBJ1-6; D not resolved. This CDR3 region has 15 residues. Between the trimmed V and J ends, which lost 3 bases and 9 bases, there was a span of 15 bases. From germline, CDR1 is MNHEY and CDR2 SVGEGT.